The rows below give T cell receptor beta chains drawn from one sample of a study of T cells in Graves' hyperthyroidism and ophthalmopathy. TCRdb recomputed calls from the multiplex PCR reads with MiXCR, one row per CDR3 protein. The table includes about 460,000 distinct CDR3 sequences, 22% detected once. The sample was blood. These receptors were taken from a woman in her 70s with Graves' ophthalmopathy. Both conserved end residues are part of each CDR3. The order of the fields is V gene, clone size, D gene, J gene, CDR3 protein, CDR3 DNA. D genes are given only for firm matches. The size of a clone is reported for some rows only, either as once, few or many, or as a class for expanded clones.

>TRBV6-1|many|TRBD1|TRBJ2-2
CASSEAFRWGQGNTGELFF
TGTGCCAGCAGTGAGGCTTTTCGGTGGGGACAGGGGAACACCGGGGAGCTGTTTTTT
>TRBV12-3/TRBV12-4|-|-|TRBJ2-1
CASSPRLYSYNEQFF
TGTGCCAGCAGCCCCCGGTTGTACTCCTACAATGAGCAGTTCTTC
>TRBV29-1|-|-|TRBJ2-1
CSVEGLGESFRNEQFF
TGCAGCGTTGAAGGTCTAGGGGAATCTTTTCGGAATGAGCAGTTCTTC
>TRBV6-1|few|-|TRBJ2-3
CASTSLGGTDTQYF
TGTGCCAGCACTTCTCTGGGTGGTACAGATACGCAGTATTTT
>TRBV28|-|-|TRBJ1-1
CASNLHMGDGTSEAFF
TGTGCCAGCAACCTCCATATGGGGGACGGAACCTCAGAAGCTTTCTTT
>TRBV9|-|TRBD2|TRBJ2-3
CASSSTRGVTQYF
TGTGCCAGCAGCTCCACCCGGGGGGTTACGCAGTATTTT
>TRBV6-2/TRBV6-3|many|-|TRBJ1-1
CASSRGAQGWMVTEAFF
TGTGCCAGCAGTCGAGGAGCACAGGGTTGGATGGTCACTGAAGCTTTCTTT
>TRBV27|many|-|TRBJ1-1
CASSLIPGLGTEAFF
TGTGCCAGCAGTTTAATCCCCGGACTGGGCACTGAAGCTTTCTTT
>TRBV12-3/TRBV12-4|few|TRBD2|TRBJ2-3
CASSFSSGTSDTQYF
TGTGCCAGCAGTTTTTCTAGCGGGACTTCAGATACGCAGTATTTT
>TRBV19|many|TRBD1|TRBJ1-1
CASREGTGGTEAFF
TGTGCCAGTAGGGAAGGGACAGGGGGCACTGAAGCTTTCTTT
>TRBV20-1|-|TRBD2|TRBJ2-1
CSAKSGSSSYNEQFF
TGCAGTGCTAAAAGCGGGAGCAGCTCCTACAATGAGCAGTTCTTC
>TRBV20-1|few|-|TRBJ2-7
CSATHSVDYEQYF
TGCAGTGCTACGCATAGCGTTGACTACGAGCAGTACTTC
>TRBV3-1|-|TRBD1|TRBJ2-7
CASSQQGTASYF
TGTGCCAGCAGCCAGCAAGGGACAGCCTCGTACTTC
>TRBV12-3/TRBV12-4|-|-|TRBJ1-5
CASSPGWGVDQPQHF
TGTGCCAGCAGCCCTGGGTGGGGGGTGGATCAGCCCCAGCATTTT
>TRBV19|-|-|TRBJ2-1
CASSIEARQRNEQFF
TGTGCCAGTAGTATAGAGGCGCGTCAGCGCAATGAGCAGTTCTTC
>TRBV20-1|-|-|TRBJ1-2
CSARKDPGGDYGYTF
TGCAGTGCTCGCAAAGACCCCGGCGGGGACTATGGCTACACCTTC
>TRBV7-3|-|-|TRBJ2-2
CASSLAQGRTGELFF
TGTGCCAGCAGCTTAGCACAGGGCCGTACCGGGGAGCTGTTTTTT
>TRBV10-3|-|TRBD1|TRBJ2-2
CAITGRQGGTGELFF
TGTGCCATCACCGGAAGACAGGGTGGCACCGGGGAGCTGTTTTTT
>TRBV7-6|-|-|TRBJ1-5
CASSLGAQSNQPQHF
TGTGCCAGCAGCTTAGGGGCGCAAAGCAATCAGCCCCAGCATTTT
>TRBV6-2/TRBV6-3|many|-|TRBJ1-2
CASSYEPYGYTF
TGTGCCAGCAGTTACGAACCGTATGGCTACACCTTC
>TRBV29-1|few|-|TRBJ1-1
CSVDGNTEAFF
TGCAGCGTTGATGGGAACACTGAAGCTTTCTTT
>TRBV2|many|-|TRBJ2-5
CASRRLVGETQYF
TGTGCCAGCAGGAGACTAGTAGGAGAGACCCAGTACTTC
>TRBV5-1|-|TRBD1|TRBJ2-2
CASNSRTGNPGELFF
TGCGCCAGCAACTCAAGGACAGGGAATCCCGGGGAGCTGTTTTTT
>TRBV2|few|-|TRBJ2-1
CASRETSFNEQFF
TGTGCCAGCAGAGAGACTAGTTTTAATGAGCAGTTCTTC
>TRBV20-1|-|TRBD2|TRBJ2-1
CSARLAGGEQFF
TGCAGTGCAAGACTAGCGGGAGGTGAGCAGTTCTTC
>TRBV20-1|-|-|TRBJ1-1
CSAARNTEAFF
TGCAGTGCCGCGAGGAACACTGAAGCTTTCTTT
>TRBV28|few|-|TRBJ1-3
CASSFTSFAYF
TGTGCCAGCAGTTTCACCTCTTTTGCATATTTT
>TRBV12-3/TRBV12-4|many|-|TRBJ1-1
CASSLDIGRRDTEAFF
TGTGCCAGCAGTTTAGATATCGGTAGAAGGGACACTGAAGCTTTCTTT
>TRBV10-3|-|-|TRBJ2-6
CAISESISGANVLTF
TGTGCCATCAGTGAGTCTATCTCTGGGGCCAACGTCCTGACTTTC
>TRBV29-1|-|TRBD1|TRBJ1-2
CSAHRGRGYTF
TGCAGCGCCCACAGGGGGCGAGGCTACACCTTC
>TRBV15|-|-|TRBJ1-4
CATSRVQEKLFF
TGTGCCACCAGCAGAGTCCAGGAAAAACTGTTTTTT
>TRBV11-2|-|-|TRBJ1-1
CASSSTAWGEAFF
TGTGCCAGCAGCTCGACAGCCTGGGGTGAAGCTTTCTTT
>TRBV12-3/TRBV12-4|-|-|TRBJ2-4
CASSFVVNPSKNIQYF
TGTGCCAGCAGTTTCGTCGTAAACCCTTCCAAAAACATTCAGTACTTC
>TRBV28|many|-|TRBJ1-1
CASSQLDPEAFF
TGTGCCAGCAGTCAGCTGGACCCTGAAGCTTTCTTT
>TRBV27|-|-|TRBJ1-2
CASSVSPVGRYGYTF
TGTGCCAGCAGTGTATCACCGGTAGGGCGCTATGGCTACACCTTC
>TRBV19|-|-|TRBJ2-5
CASSISWQNQETQYF
TGTGCCAGTAGTATTAGTTGGCAGAATCAAGAGACCCAGTACTTC
>TRBV3-1|-|TRBD2|TRBJ2-2
CASNPPSGSVAGGLFF
TGTGCCAGCAACCCCCCTAGCGGGAGCGTAGCCGGGGGGCTGTTTTTT
>TRBV5-4|-|-|TRBJ2-2
CASSLQGGITGELFF
TGTGCCAGCAGCTTACAGGGTGGAATTACCGGGGAGCTGTTTTTT
>TRBV12-3/TRBV12-4|few|-|TRBJ1-1
CASSHDKNTEAFF
TGTGCCAGCAGCCATGACAAGAACACTGAAGCTTTCTTT
>TRBV12-3/TRBV12-4|few|TRBD1|TRBJ2-5
CASSPTGGGETQYF
TGTGCCAGCAGTCCTACAGGGGGTGGAGAGACCCAGTACTTC
>TRBV20-1|many|TRBD2|TRBJ2-2
CSAMRRERWTGELFF
TGCAGTGCTATGAGGCGGGAGCGGTGGACCGGGGAGCTGTTTTTT
>TRBV27|few|-|TRBJ1-1
CASTLGQGLGTEAFF
TGTGCCAGCACCTTAGGGCAGGGGTTGGGCACTGAAGCTTTCTTT
>TRBV7-3|few|-|TRBJ2-2
CASSPRLGELFF
TGTGCCAGCAGCCCCCGCCTGGGGGAGCTGTTTTTT
>TRBV11-2|many|-|TRBJ2-1
CASSSQISAYNEQFF
TGTGCCAGCAGCTCTCAAATCTCAGCCTACAATGAGCAGTTCTTC
>TRBV7-9|-|-|TRBJ2-3
CASSLDASDTQYF
TGTGCCAGCAGCCTCGACGCTTCAGATACGCAGTATTTT
>TRBV30|-|-|TRBJ2-1
CAWSVVGNEQFF
TGTGCCTGGAGTGTAGTTGGGAATGAGCAGTTCTTC
>TRBV20-1|-|-|TRBJ2-6
CSASGVGANVLTF
TGCAGTGCTAGTGGTGTTGGGGCCAACGTCCTGACTTTC
>TRBV6-1|large|-|TRBJ1-2
CASSSLMIGLDYGYTF
TGTGCCAGCAGTTCCCTAATGATAGGACTTGATTATGGCTACACCTTC
>TRBV2|-|-|TRBJ1-3
CASSERPGQSSGNTIYF
TGTGCCAGCAGTGAAAGGCCCGGACAGAGCTCTGGAAACACCATATATTTT
>TRBV5-1|few|-|TRBJ2-3
CASSSVQSTDTQYF
TGCGCCAGCAGCTCTGTCCAAAGCACAGATACGCAGTATTTT
>TRBV6-5|-|-|TRBJ1-5
CASSYEAWGRGNQPQHF
TGTGCCAGCAGTTACGAGGCCTGGGGGCGAGGCAATCAGCCCCAGCATTTT
>TRBV30|many|-|TRBJ1-2
CAWSAIGYYGYTF
TGTGCCTGGAGTGCTATCGGATACTATGGCTACACCTTC
>TRBV6-6|few|-|TRBJ2-4
CASSYSAADVAKNIQYF
TGTGCCAGCAGTTACTCTGCGGCAGATGTAGCCAAAAACATTCAGTACTTC